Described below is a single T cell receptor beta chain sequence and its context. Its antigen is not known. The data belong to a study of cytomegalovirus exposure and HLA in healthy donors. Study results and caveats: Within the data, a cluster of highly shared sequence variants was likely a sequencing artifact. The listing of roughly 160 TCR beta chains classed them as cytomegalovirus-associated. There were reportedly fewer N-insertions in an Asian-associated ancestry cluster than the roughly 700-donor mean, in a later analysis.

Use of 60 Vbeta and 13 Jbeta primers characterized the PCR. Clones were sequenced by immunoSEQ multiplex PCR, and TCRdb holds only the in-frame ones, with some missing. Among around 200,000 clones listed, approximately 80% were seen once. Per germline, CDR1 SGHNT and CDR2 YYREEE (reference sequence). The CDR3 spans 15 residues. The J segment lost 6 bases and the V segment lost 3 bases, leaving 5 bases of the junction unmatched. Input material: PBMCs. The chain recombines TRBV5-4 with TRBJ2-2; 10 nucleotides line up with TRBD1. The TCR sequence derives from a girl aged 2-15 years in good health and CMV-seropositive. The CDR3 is CASSWDRGGAGELFF. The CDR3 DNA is TGTGCCAGCAGCTGGGACAGGGGAGGGGCCGGGGAGCTGTTTTTT.